This T cell receptor (beta chain) emerged from a study of cytomegalovirus exposure and HLA in healthy donors. The overall study: An earlier analysis found fewer than 140 million unique TCR beta sequences from around 180 million T cells. The study placed approximately 81% of its 398 genotyped donors in the Caucasian-associated ancestry cluster. Study-level findings and limits: For presence/absence analyses, sequencing depth was assumed to be roughly uniform across donors.

Primers included in the PCR were 60 Vbeta and 13 Jbeta primers. Produced via immunoSEQ multiplex PCR; TCRdb's table is partial and in-frame only. The sample lists about 120,000 clones, more than 60% occurring once. CDR1 and CDR2 (germline): MGHRA, YSYEKL. The CDR3 totals 12 residues. Deletions cut 4 bases from V and 12 bases from J, with 15 bases between. Note on this clone: Antigen unknown.

The chain is built from TRBV4-1 and TRBJ1-1; D unresolved. The receptor was isolated from a woman aged 40 to 49 in good health and CMV-seropositive. Sequenced input: PBMCs. CDR3 protein: CASSPLLGRSFF. The CDR3 DNA sequence: TGCGCCAGCAGCCCCCTCCTGGGGAGGTCTTTCTTT.